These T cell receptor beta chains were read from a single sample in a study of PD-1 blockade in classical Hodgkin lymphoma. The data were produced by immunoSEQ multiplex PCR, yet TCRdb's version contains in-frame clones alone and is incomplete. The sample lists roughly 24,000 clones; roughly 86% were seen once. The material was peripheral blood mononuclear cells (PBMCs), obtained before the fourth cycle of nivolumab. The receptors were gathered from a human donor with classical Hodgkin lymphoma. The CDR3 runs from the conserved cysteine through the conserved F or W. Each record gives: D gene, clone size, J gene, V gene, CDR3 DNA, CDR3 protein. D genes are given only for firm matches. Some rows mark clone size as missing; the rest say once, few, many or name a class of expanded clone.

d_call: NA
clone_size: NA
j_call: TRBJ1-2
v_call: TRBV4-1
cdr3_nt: TGCGCCAGCAGCCAGTATGAGGGAGCTAACTATGGCTACACCTTC
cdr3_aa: CASSQYEGANYGYTF

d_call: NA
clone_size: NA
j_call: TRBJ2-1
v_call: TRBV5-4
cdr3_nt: TGTGCCAGCAGCTTGGCTTTCGGACAGTCGAGCGATGAGCAGTTCTTC
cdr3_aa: CASSLAFGQSSDEQFF

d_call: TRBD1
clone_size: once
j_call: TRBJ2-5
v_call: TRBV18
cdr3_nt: TGTGCCAGCTCACCCCAAGACAGGGGTACTCAAGAGACCCAGTACTTC
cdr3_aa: CASSPQDRGTQETQYF

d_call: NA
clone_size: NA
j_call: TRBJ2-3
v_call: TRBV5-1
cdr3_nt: TGCGCCAGCAAGGATGAAAAGACCTTCACAGATACGCAGTATTTT
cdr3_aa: CASKDEKTFTDTQYF

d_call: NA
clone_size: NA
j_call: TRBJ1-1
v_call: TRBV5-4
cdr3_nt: TGTGCCAGCAGCTTGGCCGGGCGGCCCGGAGCCACTGAAGCTTTCTTT
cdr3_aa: CASSLAGRPGATEAFF

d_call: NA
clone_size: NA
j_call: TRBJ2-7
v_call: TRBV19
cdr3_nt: TGTGCCAGTAGTATTGACACCTACTACGAGCAGTACTTC
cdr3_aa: CASSIDTYYEQYF

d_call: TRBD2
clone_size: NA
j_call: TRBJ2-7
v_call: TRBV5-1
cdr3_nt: TGCGCCAGCAGCCCTAGCGGGACCGCACTCGAGCAGTACTTC
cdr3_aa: CASSPSGTALEQYF

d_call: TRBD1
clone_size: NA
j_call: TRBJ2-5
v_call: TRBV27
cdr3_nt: TGTGCCAGCAGTCTAACCTTCCTATCCGGGACAGTACAAGAGACCCAGTACTTC
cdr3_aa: CASSLTFLSGTVQETQYF

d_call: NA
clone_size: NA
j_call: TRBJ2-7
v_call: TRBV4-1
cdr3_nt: TGCGCCAGCAGCCAAGACGAGGGTCCACCCCCGAACTACGAGCAGTACTTC
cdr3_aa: CASSQDEGPPPNYEQYF

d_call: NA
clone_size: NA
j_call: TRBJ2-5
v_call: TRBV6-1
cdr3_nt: TGTGCCAGCAGCCTCAGGGGAGTGGTAGAGACCCAGTACTTC
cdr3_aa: CASSLRGVVETQYF

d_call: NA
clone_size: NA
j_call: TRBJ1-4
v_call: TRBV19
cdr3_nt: TGTGCCAGTAGTTCAGGCCTAGGAGAAAAACTGTTTTTT
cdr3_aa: CASSSGLGEKLFF

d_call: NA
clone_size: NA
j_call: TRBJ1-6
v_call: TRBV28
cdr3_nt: TGTGCCAGCGCTCAAGGGAGGGGACCCCTGAATAATTCACCCCTCCACTTT
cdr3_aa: CASAQGRGPLNNSPLHF

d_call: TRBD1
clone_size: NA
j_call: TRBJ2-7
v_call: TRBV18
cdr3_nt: TGTGCCAGCTCACCAAGACAGGGTGTCTACGAGCAGTACTTC
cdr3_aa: CASSPRQGVYEQYF

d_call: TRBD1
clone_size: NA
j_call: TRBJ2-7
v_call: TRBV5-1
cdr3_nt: TGCGCCAGCAGCAGCGGGACAGGGGGCCCCAACTATCACTACGAGCAGTACTTC
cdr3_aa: CASSSGTGGPNYHYEQYF

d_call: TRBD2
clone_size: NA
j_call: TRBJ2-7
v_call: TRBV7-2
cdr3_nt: TGTGCCAGCAGCTTGGCTAGCGGGCCCTCCTTAGAGCAGTACTTC
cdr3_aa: CASSLASGPSLEQYF

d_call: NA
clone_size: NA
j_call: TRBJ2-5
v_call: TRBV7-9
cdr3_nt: TGTGCCAGCAGTAATCAAGGGGCCCAAGAGACCCAGTACTTC
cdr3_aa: CASSNQGAQETQYF

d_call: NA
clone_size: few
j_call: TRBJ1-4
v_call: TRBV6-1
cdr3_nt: TGTGCCAGCAGTGCAAGGACTTCGGGCTATAATGAAAAACTGTTTTTT
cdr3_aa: CASSARTSGYNEKLFF

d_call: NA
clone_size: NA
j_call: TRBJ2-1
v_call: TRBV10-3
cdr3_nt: TGTGCCATCAGTGAGTCGGAGGGGGGGTACAATGAGCAGTTCTTC
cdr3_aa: CAISESEGGYNEQFF